The 18 T cell receptor beta chains below all came from one sample that was sequenced in a study of shared clonotypes between healthy human individuals. Sequencing was performed with immunoSEQ multiplex PCR; in TCRdb, only in-frame clones are kept and a portion is missing. There are over 95,000 clones in the sample; about 70% occur only once, and under 25% lies in the top ten. Sequenced input: memory CD8+ T cells sorted from blood. Subset of the sample: CD45RO+ cells pooled with CCR7-negative TemRA cells. The receptors derive from a woman in her 30s in good health.

This chain joins TRBV6-5 and TRBJ2-7, with 10 positions matching TRBD1. After removal of 2 bases from V and 2 bases from J, the junction contained 3 bases not matched to a gene. The CDR3 spans 15 residues. Germline assignment: CDR1 MNHEY and CDR2 SVGAGI. CDR3 sequence reads: CASSYRDRGPYEQYF. The CDR3, as DNA: TGTGCCAGCAGTTACCGGGACAGGGGACCCTACGAGCAGTACTTC.

This clone was observed a single time. This chain connects TRBV5-1 to TRBJ1-3; D uncertain. Per the germline V gene, CDR1 is SGHRS and CDR2 is YFSETQ. The V gene lost 0 bases and the J gene lost 0 bases, with 4 bases spanning the gap. The CDR3 spans 14 residues. CDR3 DNA: TGCGCCAGCAGCTTGGCTACCTCTGGAAACACCATATATTTT. It is translated as CASSLATSGNTIYF.

The sample holds one count of this clone. V gene TRBV11-2 combines with J gene TRBJ2-7; TRBD2 aligns across 11 bases. The length of the CDR3 is 15 residues. CDR1 SGHAT and CDR2 FQNNGV come from the germline V gene. Trimming cost V 5 bases and J 2 bases; bases outside gene matches: 5. CDR3 residues: CASSLTGLAAYEQYF. The CDR3 DNA reads as TGTGCCAGCAGCCTCACGGGACTAGCGGCCTACGAGCAGTACTTC.

The chain combines TRBV6-5 with TRBJ1-5, with 7 bases identical to TRBD1. Per the germline V gene, CDR1 is MNHEY and CDR2 is SVGAGI. The CDR3 runs to 14 residues. Losses at the gene ends were 6 bases for V and 3 bases for J; bases not matched to a gene: 5. CDR3 region: CASRTGRVNQPQHF. DNA for the CDR3: TGTGCCAGCAGGACAGGGAGGGTCAATCAGCCCCAGCATTTT.

The chain couples TRBV11-2 to TRBJ2-7; the D gene is possibly TRBD2 (7 bases). There are 14 residues in the CDR3. V lost 10 bases to trimming and J lost 6 bases, with 22 bases between them. The germline CDR1 and CDR2 sequences are SGHAT and FQNNGV. CDR3 loop: CATSMGGRSAEQYF. The CDR3 DNA reads TGTGCCACCAGTATGGGGGGGCGCTCGGCCGAGCAGTACTTC.

V and J are TRBV19 and TRBJ1-5; D ambiguous. The CDR3 totals 17 residues. The germline V gene encodes CDR1 LNHDA and CDR2 SQIVND (reference sequence). CDR3 nucleotides: TGTGCAGACCCGCTATCCCCTAAACGTGGCCTGAGGCAGCCCCAGCATTTT. It is translated as CADPLSPKRGLRQPQHF.

The V gene is TRBV28, the J gene TRBJ2-7; possible D gene TRBD1, 5 bases. V dropped 3 bases and J dropped 0 bases, with 12 bases sitting between them. Germline values: CDR1 MDHEN, CDR2 SYDVKM. The CDR3 covers 15 residues. The chain's CDR3 is CASSLVGAFSYEQYF. The CDR3 DNA sequence: TGTGCCAGCAGTTTGGTAGGGGCGTTCTCCTACGAGCAGTACTTC.

CDR3 loop: CASSFRDSYEQYF. The CDR3 region has the DNA TGTGCCAGCAGCTTCCGGGACAGCTACGAGCAGTACTTC. The V gene is TRBV7-9, the J gene TRBJ2-7; 7 bases are a match to TRBD1. The V gene's germline CDR1 is SEHNR and CDR2 FQNEAQ (reference sequence). This CDR3 comprises 13 residues. After removal of 3 bases from V and 3 bases from J, the junction contained 2 bases not matched to a gene. The whole variable domain, filled in from reference TRBV7-9 and TRBJ2-7, reads DTGVSQNPRHKITKRGQNVTFRCDPISEHNRLYWYRQTLGQGPEFLTYFQNEAQLEKSRLLSDRFSAERPKGSFSTLEIQRTEQGDSAMYLCASSFRDSYEQYFGPGTRLTVT.

V and J are TRBV5-1 and TRBJ2-5, with D maybe TRBD2 (5 bases). This CDR3 spans 14 amino acids. Trimming shortened V by 7 bases and J by 0 bases, and 13 bases separated the two germline ends. Germline loops: CDR1 SGHRS, CDR2 YFSETQ. In DNA, the CDR3 is TGCGCCAGCGCAGAGGGTGGTTACCAAGAGACCCAGTACTTC. It translates to CASAEGGYQETQYF.

The V call is TRBV4-2, the J call TRBJ2-7; 8 nucleotides match TRBD2. V was clipped by 4 bases and J by 0 bases; unmatched bases: 8. CDR3 size: 16 residues. CDR1 is LGHNA and CDR2 is YNFKEQ in the germline V gene. CDR3: CASSPYLAGPSYEQYF. As DNA, the CDR3 is TGTGCCAGCAGCCCCTACTTAGCGGGACCCTCCTACGAGCAGTACTTC.

The gene calls are TRBV28 and TRBJ1-2; D ambiguous. This CDR3 spans 17 amino acids. The germline gives CDR1 MDHEN, CDR2 SYDVKM. V dropped 3 bases and J dropped 0 bases, with 17 bases sitting between them. CDR3 in DNA: TGTGCCAGCAGTTTCTTCTCCTGGGCAGAAACTAACTATGGCTACACCTTC. Protein: CASSFFSWAETNYGYTF.

This sequence joins TRBV27 and TRBJ2-1; 7 positions agree with TRBD2. V shed 5 bases and J 0 bases; nucleotides not matched to a gene: 1. The CDR3 is 14 residues long. Germline-derived CDR1 and CDR2 are MNHEY and SMNVEV (reference sequence). The CDR3 DNA reads as TGTGCCAGCAGTCCGGGGGGCTCCTACAATGAGCAGTTCTTC. It translates to CASSPGGSYNEQFF.

The V and J genes are TRBV13 and TRBJ2-7, with 7 nucleotides matching TRBD1. Germline V gives CDR1 PRHDT, CDR2 FYEKMQ (reference sequence). Germline trimming cut 5 bases from V and 2 bases from J; bases unmatched to any gene: 9. The length of the CDR3 is 15 residues. The CDR3 reads CASSRMGQGAYEQYF. The CDR3 DNA follows: TGTGCCAGCAGCCGCATGGGGCAGGGGGCCTACGAGCAGTACTTC.

The chain combines TRBV7-9 with TRBJ2-7; unclear D gene. CDR1 is SEHNR and CDR2 is FQNEAQ in the germline V gene (reference sequence). The CDR3 contains 13 residues. The V end was cut by 2 bases, the J end by 4 bases, with 9 bases between. Here the CDR3 reads CASSLNNQYEQYF. Written as DNA, the CDR3 is TGTGCCAGCAGCTTAAACAACCAGTACGAGCAGTACTTC.

This clone was recorded at least ten times. The chain recombines TRBV28 with TRBJ2-1; 8 positions match TRBD2. Germline V gene sequence: CDR1 MDHEN, CDR2 SYDVKM. The length of the CDR3 is 15 residues. The J segment lost 8 bases and the V segment lost 7 bases, leaving 13 bases of the junction unmatched. The CDR3 spells CASTQTSEGEDEQFF. The CDR3 DNA follows: TGTGCCAGCACCCAGACTAGCGAGGGAGAGGATGAGCAGTTCTTC.

On this clone: This sample includes further DNA sequences coding for the same CDR3. The chain is built from TRBV18 and TRBJ2-5; weak D call: TRBD2 (5 bases). The V end was cut by 0 bases, the J end by 1 base, with 9 bases between. Looked up from germline, CDR1 is KGHSH and CDR2 is LQKENI. The CDR3 runs 15 residues. CDR3 sequence reads: CASSPPTSGQETQYF. For the CDR3, the DNA is TGTGCCAGCTCACCACCTACCAGCGGCCAAGAGACCCAGTACTTC.

This chain uses TRBV28 with TRBJ1-1; 10 positions match TRBD1. The CDR3 loop spans 15 amino acids. The germline V gene encodes CDR1 MDHEN and CDR2 SYDVKM. Here the CDR3 reads CGTGQGGSENTEAFF. The CDR3 region has the DNA TGTGGCACCGGACAGGGGGGTAGTGAGAACACTGAAGCTTTCTTT.

V usage is TRBV27 and J usage is TRBJ2-7; possibly TRBD1 or TRBD2 for D (5 bases each). The CDR3 sequence is 12 residues long. V was shortened by 8 bases and J by 0 bases, with 8 bases between the two germline ends. CDR1 is MNHEY and CDR2 is SMNVEV in the germline V gene (reference sequence). CDR3 bases: TGTGCCAGCTGGGGGAGCTCCTACGAGCAGTACTTC. It yields the protein CASWGSSYEQYF.